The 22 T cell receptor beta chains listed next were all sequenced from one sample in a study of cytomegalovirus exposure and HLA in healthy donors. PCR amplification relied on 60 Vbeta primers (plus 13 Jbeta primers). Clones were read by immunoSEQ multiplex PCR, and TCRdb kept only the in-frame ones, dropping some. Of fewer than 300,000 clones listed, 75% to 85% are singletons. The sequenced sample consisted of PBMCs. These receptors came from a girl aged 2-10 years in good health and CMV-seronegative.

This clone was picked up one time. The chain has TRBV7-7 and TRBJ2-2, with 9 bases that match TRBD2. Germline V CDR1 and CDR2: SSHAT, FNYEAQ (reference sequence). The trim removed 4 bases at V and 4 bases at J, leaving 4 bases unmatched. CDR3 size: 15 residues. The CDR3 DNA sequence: TGTGCCAGCAGCTCCGGACTAGCGTCCACCGGGGAGCTGTTTTTT. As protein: CASSSGLASTGELFF.

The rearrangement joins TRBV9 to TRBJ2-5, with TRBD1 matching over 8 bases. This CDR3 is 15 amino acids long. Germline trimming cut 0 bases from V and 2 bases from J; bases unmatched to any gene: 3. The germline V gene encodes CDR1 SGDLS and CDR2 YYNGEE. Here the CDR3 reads CASSVETGGQETQYF. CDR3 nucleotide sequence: TGTGCCAGCAGCGTAGAAACAGGGGGACAAGAGACCCAGTACTTC.

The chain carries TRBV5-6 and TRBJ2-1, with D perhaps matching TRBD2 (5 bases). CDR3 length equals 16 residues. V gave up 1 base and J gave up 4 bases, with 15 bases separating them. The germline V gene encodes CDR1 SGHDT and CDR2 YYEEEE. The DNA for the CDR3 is TGTGCCAGCAGCTTGAGAGCGGCGGGCGTTTACAATGAGCAGTTCTTC. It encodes CASSLRAAGVYNEQFF.

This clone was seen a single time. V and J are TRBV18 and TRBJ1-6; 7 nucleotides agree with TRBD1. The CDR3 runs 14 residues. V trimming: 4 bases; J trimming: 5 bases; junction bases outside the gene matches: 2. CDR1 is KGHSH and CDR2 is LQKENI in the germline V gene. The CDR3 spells CASSRGQNNSPLHF. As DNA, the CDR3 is TGTGCCAGCTCACGGGGACAGAATAATTCACCCCTCCACTTT.

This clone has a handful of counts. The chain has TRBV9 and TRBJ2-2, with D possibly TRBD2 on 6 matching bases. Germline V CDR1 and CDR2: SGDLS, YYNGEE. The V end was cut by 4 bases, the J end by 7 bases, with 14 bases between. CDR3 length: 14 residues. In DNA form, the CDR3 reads TGTGCCAGCAGCCCCACTACGGGAGTCGGGGAGCTGTTTTTT. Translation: CASSPTTGVGELFF.

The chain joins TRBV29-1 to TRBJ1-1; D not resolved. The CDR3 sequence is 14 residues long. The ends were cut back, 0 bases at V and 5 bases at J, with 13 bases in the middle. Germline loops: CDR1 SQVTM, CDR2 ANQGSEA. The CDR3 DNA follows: TGCAGCGTTGAAGATCATTGGGAGGAAACTGAAGCTTTCTTT. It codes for CSVEDHWEETEAFF.

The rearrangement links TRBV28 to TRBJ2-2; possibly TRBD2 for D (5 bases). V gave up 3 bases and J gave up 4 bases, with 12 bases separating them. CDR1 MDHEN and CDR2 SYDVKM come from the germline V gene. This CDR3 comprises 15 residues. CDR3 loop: CASSLWQAGTGELFF. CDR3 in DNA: TGTGCCAGCAGTTTGTGGCAGGCGGGCACCGGGGAGCTGTTTTTT.

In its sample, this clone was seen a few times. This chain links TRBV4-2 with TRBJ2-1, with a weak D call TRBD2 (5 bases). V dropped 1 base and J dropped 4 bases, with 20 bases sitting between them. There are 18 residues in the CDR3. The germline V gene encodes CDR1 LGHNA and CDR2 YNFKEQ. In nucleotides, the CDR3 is TGTGCCAGCAGCCAAGTGGCGCAGGCGGGCTTTGGGTACAATGAGCAGTTCTTC. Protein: CASSQVAQAGFGYNEQFF.

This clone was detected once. CDR3 in amino acids: CATSSDTRTGGNDEQFF. DNA of the CDR3: TGTGCCACCAGCAGCGATACCCGGACAGGGGGTAACGATGAGCAGTTCTTC. The chain employs TRBV15 and TRBJ2-1, with 10 bases fitting TRBD1. The CDR3 consists of 17 residues. Unmatched junction bases numbered 13, after V lost 3 bases and J lost 8 bases. Germline V gene lookup returns CDR1 LNHNV and CDR2 YYDKDF (reference sequence).

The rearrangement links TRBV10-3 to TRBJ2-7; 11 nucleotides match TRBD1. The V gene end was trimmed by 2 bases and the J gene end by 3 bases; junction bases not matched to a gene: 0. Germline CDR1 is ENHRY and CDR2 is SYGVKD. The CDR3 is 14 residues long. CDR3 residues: CAISEGTGGYEQYF. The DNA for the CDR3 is TGTGCCATCAGTGAGGGGACAGGGGGCTACGAGCAGTACTTC.

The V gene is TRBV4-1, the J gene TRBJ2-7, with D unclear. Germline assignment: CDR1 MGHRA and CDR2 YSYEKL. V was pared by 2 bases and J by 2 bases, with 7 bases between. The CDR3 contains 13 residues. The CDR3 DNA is TGCGCCAGCAGCCAAACGGTAACCTACGAGCAGTACTTC. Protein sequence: CASSQTVTYEQYF.

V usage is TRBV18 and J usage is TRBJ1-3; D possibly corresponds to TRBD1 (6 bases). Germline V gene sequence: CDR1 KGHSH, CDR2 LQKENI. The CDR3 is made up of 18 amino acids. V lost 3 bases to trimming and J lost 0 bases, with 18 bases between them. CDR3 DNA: TGTGCCAGCTCACCGACCCCGACGGACAGTATCTCTGGAAACACCATATATTTT. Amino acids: CASSPTPTDSISGNTIYF.

CDR3 amino acids: CATSGRAGGAETQYF. The CDR3 DNA is TGTGCCACCAGCGGTCGAGCGGGGGGTGCGGAGACCCAGTACTTC. The chain joins TRBV15 to TRBJ2-5, with 9 bases identical to TRBD2. The CDR3 is made up of 15 amino acids. The ends lost 5 bases at V and 5 bases at J; junction bases unmatched: 9. Germline CDR1 is LNHNV and CDR2 is YYDKDF (reference sequence). The entire variable domain, with the rest obtained from reference TRBV15 and TRBJ2-5, is as follows: DAMVIQNPRYQVTQFGKPVTLSCSQTLNHNVMYWYQQKSSQAPKLLFHYYDKDFNNEADTPDNFQSRRPNTSFCFLDIRSPGLGDTAMYLCATSGRAGGAETQYFGPGTRLLVL.

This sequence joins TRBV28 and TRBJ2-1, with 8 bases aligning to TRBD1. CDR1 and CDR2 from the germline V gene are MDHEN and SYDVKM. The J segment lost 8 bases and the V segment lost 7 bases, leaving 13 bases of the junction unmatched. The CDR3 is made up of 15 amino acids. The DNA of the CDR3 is TGTGCCAGCACAGAGTTGGGACAGGTCGGCGATGAGCAGTTCTTC. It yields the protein CASTELGQVGDEQFF.

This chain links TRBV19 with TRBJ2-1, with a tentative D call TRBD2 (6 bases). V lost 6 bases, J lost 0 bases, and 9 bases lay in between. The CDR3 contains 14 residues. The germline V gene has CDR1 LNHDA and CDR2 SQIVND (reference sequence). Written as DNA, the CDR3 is TGTGCCAGTAGGGAGCGGGTCTCCTACAATGAGCAGTTCTTC. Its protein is CASRERVSYNEQFF. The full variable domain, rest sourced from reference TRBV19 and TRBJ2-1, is DGGITQSPKYLFRKEGQNVTLSCEQNLNHDAMYWYRQDPGQGLRLIYYSQIVNDFQKGDIAEGYSVSREKKESFPLTVTSAQKNPTAFYLCASRERVSYNEQFFGPGTRLTVL.

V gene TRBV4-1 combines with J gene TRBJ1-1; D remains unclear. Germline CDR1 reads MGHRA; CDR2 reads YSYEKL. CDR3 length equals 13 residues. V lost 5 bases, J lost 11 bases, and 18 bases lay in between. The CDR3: CASSEVGRIWAFF. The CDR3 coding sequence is TGCGCCAGCAGCGAGGTGGGTAGGATTTGGGCTTTCTTT.

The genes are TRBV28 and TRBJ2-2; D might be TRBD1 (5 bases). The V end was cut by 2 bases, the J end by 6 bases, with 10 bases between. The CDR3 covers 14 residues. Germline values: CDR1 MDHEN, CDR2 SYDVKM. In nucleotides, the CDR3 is TGTGCCAGCAGTTTAACAGGCAGGGCCGGGGAGCTGTTTTTT. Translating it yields CASSLTGRAGELFF.

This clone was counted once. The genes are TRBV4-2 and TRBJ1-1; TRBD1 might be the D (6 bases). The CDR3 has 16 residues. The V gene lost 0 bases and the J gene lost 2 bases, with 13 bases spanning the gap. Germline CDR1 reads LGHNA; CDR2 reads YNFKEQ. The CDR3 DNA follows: TGTGCCAGCAGCCAAGATAGCGGGGGGGCAAACACTGAAGCTTTCTTT. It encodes CASSQDSGGANTEAFF.

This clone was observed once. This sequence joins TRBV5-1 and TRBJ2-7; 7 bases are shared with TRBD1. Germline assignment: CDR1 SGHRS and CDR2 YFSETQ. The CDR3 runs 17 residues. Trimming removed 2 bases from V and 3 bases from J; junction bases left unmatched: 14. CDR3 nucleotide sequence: TGCGCCAGCAGCTTCACAACGAGTAACAGGGGTGACTACGAGCAGTACTTC. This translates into CASSFTTSNRGDYEQYF.

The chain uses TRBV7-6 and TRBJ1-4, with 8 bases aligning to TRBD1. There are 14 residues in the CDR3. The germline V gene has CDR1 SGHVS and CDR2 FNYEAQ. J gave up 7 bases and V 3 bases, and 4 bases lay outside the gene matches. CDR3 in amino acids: CASSFSGTGEKLFF. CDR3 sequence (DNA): TGTGCCAGCAGCTTCTCCGGGACAGGTGAAAAACTGTTTTTT.

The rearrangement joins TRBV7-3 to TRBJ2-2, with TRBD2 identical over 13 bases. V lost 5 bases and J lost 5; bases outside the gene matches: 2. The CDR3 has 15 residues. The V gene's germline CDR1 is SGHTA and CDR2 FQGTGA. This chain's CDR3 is CASSRGLAGTGELFF. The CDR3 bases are TGTGCCAGCAGCCGGGGACTAGCGGGGACCGGGGAGCTGTTTTTT.

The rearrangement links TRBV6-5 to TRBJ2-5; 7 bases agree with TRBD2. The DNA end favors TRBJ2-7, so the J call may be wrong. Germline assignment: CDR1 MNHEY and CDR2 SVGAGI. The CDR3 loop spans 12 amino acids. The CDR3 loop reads CASGGSLNEQYF. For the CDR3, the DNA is TGTGCCAGCGGCGGGAGTCTGAACGAGCAGTACTTC.